One sample yielded the 14 T cell receptor beta chains listed below, sequenced in a study of blood T cell repertoires in COVID-19. The protocol was immunoSEQ multiplex PCR, while the TCRdb copy is restricted to in-frame clones and leaves out a portion. The sample yields about 280,000 clones, over 80% seen once. The specimen sequenced was PBMCs or T cells enriched from blood (not recorded which). These receptor sequences come from a woman in her thirties with acute COVID-19.

The CDR3 loop reads CASSLPRSVPQHF. Here the CDR3 DNA reads TGTGCCAGCAGTTTACCCAGGTCCGTTCCCCAGCATTTT. The chain uses TRBV12-3 or TRBV12-4 and TRBJ1-5; D gene ambiguous. Trimming took off 2 bases at V and 10 bases at J, with 12 bases between the two ends. This CDR3 is 13 amino acids long.

The rearrangement uses TRBV30 and TRBJ1-1; 7 bases agree with TRBD1. Germline trimming cut 4 bases from V and 0 bases from J; bases unmatched to any gene: 8. The CDR3 is 15 residues long. Germline assignment: CDR1 GTSNPN and CDR2 SVGIG (reference sequence). The CDR3 is CAWNGGGFVNTEAFF. The CDR3 bases are TGTGCCTGGAATGGAGGGGGCTTCGTGAACACTGAAGCTTTCTTT.

This chain joins TRBV5-1 and TRBJ2-1; 10 bases fit TRBD2. The CDR3 consists of 18 residues. V lost 2 bases and J lost 0; bases outside the gene matches: 8. The germline CDR1 and CDR2 sequences are SGHRS and YFSETQ. The CDR3 sequence: CASSLGTSGKSSYNEQFF. Here the CDR3 DNA reads TGCGCCAGCAGCTTAGGTACTAGCGGGAAGAGCTCCTACAATGAGCAGTTCTTC.

The rearrangement joins TRBV28 to TRBJ1-3; 7 bases align to TRBD1. CDR1 is MDHEN, CDR2 SYDVKM, per germline. There are 14 residues in the CDR3. J lost 3 bases, V lost 5 bases, and 4 bases had no gene match. In DNA form, the CDR3 reads TGTGCCAGCAGTCCGACAGGGAGTGGAAACACCATATATTTT. Protein: CASSPTGSGNTIYF.

This rearrangement joins TRBV6-4 to TRBJ2-1; the D gene is possibly TRBD2 (6 bases). Germline V CDR1 and CDR2: MRHNA, SNTAGT. The CDR3 is made up of 13 amino acids. Trimming took off 0 bases at V and 6 bases at J, with 6 bases between the two ends. The CDR3 nucleotides are TGTGCCAGCAGTGACTCGGGGGGCAATGAGCAGTTCTTC. It encodes CASSDSGGNEQFF.

This clone was seen once. This chain joins TRBV19 and TRBJ1-5, with D possibly TRBD1 on 5 matching bases. In germline, CDR1 is LNHDA, CDR2 SQIVND (reference sequence). V was clipped by 6 bases and J by 0 bases, with 12 bases between them. This CDR3 is 15 amino acids long. CDR3 region: CASRRGSYSNQPQHF. CDR3 in DNA: TGTGCCAGTAGAAGGGGCAGTTATAGCAATCAGCCCCAGCATTTT.

This clone was observed a few times. The chain uses TRBV20-1 and TRBJ1-1, with no clear D. The CDR3 consists of 11 residues. V was cut by 7 bases and J by 1 base, with 7 bases left in between. Germline assignment: CDR1 DFQATT and CDR2 SNEGSKA (reference sequence). The chain's CDR3 is CSGRGNTEAFF. Here the CDR3 DNA reads TGCAGTGGCCGGGGGAACACTGAAGCTTTCTTT.

The chain combines TRBV19 with TRBJ1-5; TRBD1 aligns across 10 bases. CDR3 length equals 15 residues. V shed 5 bases and J 1 base; nucleotides not matched to a gene: 2. Germline V CDR1 and CDR2: LNHDA, SQIVND (reference sequence). CDR3 DNA: TGTGCCAGTAGTTGGGACAGGGGAAGCAATCAGCCCCAGCATTTT. Protein sequence: CASSWDRGSNQPQHF. The variable domain in full, with the rest retrieved from reference TRBV19 and TRBJ1-5, is DGGITQSPKYLFRKEGQNVTLSCEQNLNHDAMYWYRQDPGQGLRLIYYSQIVNDFQKGDIAEGYSVSREKKESFPLTVTSAQKNPTAFYLCASSWDRGSNQPQHFGDGTRLSIL.

V is TRBV24-1 and J is TRBJ2-7; TRBD2 is a possible D gene (5 bases). Trimming pared 9 bases from V and 2 bases from J, leaving 16 bases between. The CDR3 consists of 14 residues. Germline V lookup: CDR1 KGHDR, CDR2 SFDVKD. The CDR3 here is CATYQRAPTYEQYF. CDR3 sequence (DNA): TGTGCCACCTATCAGAGGGCGCCTACCTACGAGCAGTACTTC.

The chain is built from TRBV7-3 and TRBJ2-1; D is unclear. Germline CDR1 SGHTA, CDR2 FQGTGA. This CDR3 is 16 amino acids long. Trimming left V 2 bases short and J 7 bases short, with 18 bases between. Written as DNA, the CDR3 is TGTGCCAGCAGCTTATCTGGCGGATCGTACACAAATGAGCAGTTCTTC. Translated, it gives CASSLSGGSYTNEQFF.

The J gene is TRBJ1-2, the V gene TRBV6-2 or TRBV6-3; unclear D gene. This CDR3 is built from 14 residues. Germline CDR1 reads MNHEY; CDR2 reads SVGEGT. V lost 7 bases to trimming and J lost 4 bases, with 16 bases between them. The CDR3 sequence is CASTPREWGYGYTF. The DNA for the CDR3 is TGTGCCAGCACCCCGAGGGAATGGGGCTATGGCTACACCTTC.

This clone appeared once. This sequence joins TRBV7-7 and TRBJ2-2; no firm D call. Trimming pared 7 bases from V and 5 bases from J, leaving 20 bases between. The CDR3 runs to 16 residues. Germline assignment: CDR1 SSHAT and CDR2 FNYEAQ (reference sequence). CDR3 in amino acids: CASTFSSALGTGELFF. The CDR3 DNA follows: TGTGCCAGCACCTTCTCTTCGGCGCTCGGGACCGGGGAGCTGTTTTTT.

The chain combines TRBV6-2 or TRBV6-3 with TRBJ1-1; 7 bases are shared with TRBD1. Per germline, CDR1 MNHEY and CDR2 SVGEGT. The CDR3 is made up of 14 amino acids. Trimming removed 5 bases from V and 4 bases from J; junction bases left unmatched: 7. This chain's CDR3 is CASSTSTGRTEAFF. For the CDR3, the DNA is TGTGCCAGCAGTACCTCGACAGGGCGCACTGAAGCTTTCTTT.

DNA of the CDR3: TGTGCCAGCAGTCCTTGGACAGGGGCGACGAACACTGAAGCTTTCTTT. The encoded protein is CASSPWTGATNTEAFF. The chain carries TRBV28 and TRBJ1-1; 9 bases agree with TRBD1. The CDR3 extends over 16 amino acids. Germline CDR1 MDHEN, CDR2 SYDVKM. V trimming: 5 bases; J trimming: 1 base; junction bases outside the gene matches: 8.